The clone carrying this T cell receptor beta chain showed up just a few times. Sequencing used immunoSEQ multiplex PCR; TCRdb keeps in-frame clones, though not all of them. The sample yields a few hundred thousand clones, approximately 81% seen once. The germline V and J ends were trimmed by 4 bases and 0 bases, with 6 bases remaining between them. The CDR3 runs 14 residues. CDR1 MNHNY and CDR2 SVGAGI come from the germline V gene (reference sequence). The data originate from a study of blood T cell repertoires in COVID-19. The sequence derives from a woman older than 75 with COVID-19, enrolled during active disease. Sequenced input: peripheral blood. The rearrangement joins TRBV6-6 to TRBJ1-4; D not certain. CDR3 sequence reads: CASSWTATNEKLFF. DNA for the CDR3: TGTGCCAGCAGTTGGACTGCAACTAATGAAAAACTGTTTTTT.